This entry lists 9 T cell receptor beta chains sequenced from one sample in a study of cytomegalovirus exposure and HLA in healthy donors (dated by TCRdb to 2017 to 2019). The method was the immunoSEQ multiplex PCR assay. The multiplex PCR relied on a mix of 60 forward primers for TCR Vbeta segments and 13 reverse primers for TCR Jbeta segments. The table comes from immuneACCESS by way of TCRdb, which keeps in-frame sequences with V and J called. Part of the clones is missing from these tables; in studies checked, under half for an unresolved V gene and the rest for unknown reasons. The sample profile shows more than 95,000 clones; approximately 17% of them were found once. The ten top clones hold approximately 2.9% of the sample. The sequenced sample consisted of PBMCs. Receptor source: a female donor in good health and CMV-seropositive.

This clone was seen more than once but under ten times. J is TRBJ1-5 and V is TRBV6-1; D remains ambiguous. The CDR3 extends over 16 amino acids. From germline, CDR1 is MNHNS and CDR2 SASEGT. Trimming left V 0 bases short and J 6 bases short, with 15 bases between. The CDR3 reads CASSEASLRSGQPQHF. CDR3 nucleotides: TGTGCCAGCAGTGAAGCGAGCCTAAGGAGCGGTCAGCCCCAGCATTTT.

The chain links TRBV28 to TRBJ1-2; no firm D call. This CDR3 has 15 residues. From germline, CDR1 is MDHEN and CDR2 SYDVKM. Trimming cost V 2 bases and J 5 bases, with 15 bases left between them. The CDR3: CASSLGSLATYGYTF. The CDR3 coding sequence is TGTGCCAGCAGTTTAGGGTCCCTAGCGACGTATGGCTACACCTTC.

In this sample, this clone turned up a few times. This chain joins TRBV5-4 and TRBJ2-5; D is possibly TRBD2 (6 bases). This CDR3 spans 13 amino acids. From germline, CDR1 is SGHNT and CDR2 YYREEE (reference sequence). Trimming shortened V by 7 bases and J by 4 bases, and 14 bases separated the two germline ends. CDR3 sequence reads: CASARRGSETQYF. In nucleotides, the CDR3 is TGTGCCAGCGCGAGACGGGGGTCAGAGACCCAGTACTTC.

This clone was seen once. The chain couples TRBV18 to TRBJ2-5; D is possibly TRBD2 (5 bases). Germline CDR1 reads KGHSH; CDR2 reads LQKENI. The CDR3 has 14 amino acids. V was shortened by 6 bases and J by 0 bases, with 11 bases between the two germline ends. As DNA, the CDR3 is TGTGCCAGCTCGCACCCCGGGAACCAAGAGACCCAGTACTTC. Protein product: CASSHPGNQETQYF. Variable domain in full (rest from reference TRBV18 and TRBJ2-5): NAGVMQNPRHLVRRRGQEARLRCSPMKGHSHVYWYRQLPEEGLKFMVYLQKENIIDESGMPKERFSAEFPKEGPSILRIQQVVRGDSAAYFCASSHPGNQETQYFGPGTRLLVL.

Only a few counts were recorded for this clone. The gene calls are TRBV2 and TRBJ2-1; 9 bases are a match to TRBD2. The CDR3 covers 17 residues. The germline V gene encodes CDR1 SNHLY and CDR2 FYNNEI. Trimming removed 2 bases from V and 5 bases from J; junction bases left unmatched: 10. DNA for the CDR3: TGTGCCAGCAGTGAATTGGCTAGCGGGACCTACGACAATGAGCAGTTCTTC. As protein: CASSELASGTYDNEQFF.

This clone appeared a few times. This chain links TRBV7-9 with TRBJ1-6, with TRBD1 matching 8 bases. The CDR3 has 16 residues. CDR1 SEHNR and CDR2 FQNEAQ come from the germline V gene (reference sequence). V shed 5 bases and J 7 bases; nucleotides not matched to a gene: 10. CDR3: CASSEEGQGANSPLHF. The CDR3 DNA sequence: TGTGCCAGCAGCGAAGAAGGGCAGGGGGCCAATTCACCCCTCCACTTT.

This clone was counted a few times. This CDR3 reads CASSLTGTSNEQFF. CDR3 sequence (DNA): TGTGCCAGCAGCTTAACCGGGACTTCCAATGAGCAGTTCTTC. This chain joins TRBV7-2 and TRBJ2-1; a weak D match, TRBD2 (6 bases). Germline values: CDR1 SGHTA, CDR2 FQGNSA. V shed 2 bases and J shed 6 bases, with 11 bases lying between them. The CDR3 totals 14 residues. The full variable domain, with the rest looked up from reference TRBV7-2 and TRBJ2-1, is GAGVSQSPSNKVTEKGKDVELRCDPISGHTALYWYRQSLGQGLEFLIYFQGNSAPDKSGLPSDRFSAERTGGSVSTLTIQRTQQEDSAVYLCASSLTGTSNEQFFGPGTRLTVL.

This clone came up a few times. The V and J genes are TRBV9 and TRBJ2-5; weak D call: TRBD2 (6 bases). Per germline, CDR1 SGDLS and CDR2 YYNGEE. V dropped 0 bases and J dropped 3 bases, with 6 bases sitting between them. The CDR3 is made up of 13 amino acids. Here the CDR3 reads CASSVGGEETQYF. DNA for the CDR3: TGTGCCAGCAGCGTAGGGGGGGAAGAGACCCAGTACTTC.

This clone was detected only a few times. The chain has TRBV7-2 and TRBJ1-5; TRBD1 agrees at 7 bases. CDR3 length equals 18 residues. Trimming took 5 bases from V and 2 from J; bases not matched to a gene: 15. CDR1 and CDR2 from the germline V gene are SGHTA and FQGNSA. This chain's CDR3 is CASSPHLQGSGGNQPQHF. Here the CDR3 DNA reads TGTGCCAGCAGCCCCCACTTACAGGGGAGCGGTGGCAATCAGCCCCAGCATTTT.